This TCR beta chain was sequenced in a study of blood T cell repertoires in COVID-19. The overall study: Each recovered donor of Cohort 3 presented with two negative PCRs, clearance, or symptom resolution. The analysed material was cDNA or gDNA that came from T cells, B-cell-depleted T cells, or PBMCs.

Which cohort a participant joined came from the clinical history participants gave. The length of the CDR3 is 12 residues. The germline gives CDR1 SEHNR, CDR2 FQNEAQ (reference sequence). V lost 7 bases, J lost 7 bases, and 3 bases stayed unmatched. In the authors' methods: By means of reference gene primer amplification, nucleated cell counts were estimated. Only in-frame clones appear in the TCRdb table, and some are missing; sequencing was by immunoSEQ multiplex PCR. V and J calls plus clone size are reproduced from that table; the DNA served to infer D and trimming. In the table there are 200,000 or so clones, around 90% of which are singletons.

This receptor was obtained from a man aged 25 to 45 in a cohort exposed to, infected with or recovered from COVID-19 (not recorded which). Sequencing was done on a sample of PBMCs or T cells enriched from blood (not recorded which). The chain has TRBV7-9 and TRBJ1-4, with TRBD1 matching over 7 bases. The CDR3 sequence: CASKRGREKLFF. The CDR3 region has the DNA TGTGCCAGCAAAAGGGGGCGTGAAAAACTGTTTTTT.